The 27 T cell receptor beta chains in this list originate from one sample, sequenced in a study of low-dose radiotherapy and immunotherapy resistance in tumors. The time point here: before trial treatment. TRAV and TRBV primers primed cDNA for both TCRalpha and TCRbeta. TCR amplification used 15 to 20 PCR cycles, a constant-region primer and a V-primer adapter. TCRdb reanalysed the reads using MiXCR and keeps one entry per CDR3 protein. The profile shows over 70,000 distinct CDR3 sequences, around 31% of them singletons. Sample: PBMCs, taken before treatment. These receptor sequences come from a female donor with ovarian cancer.

The chain is built from TRBV25-1 and TRBJ1-3; D is perhaps TRBD1 (6 bases). Germline loops: CDR1 MGHDK, CDR2 SYGVNS. V was shortened by 4 bases and J by 1 base, with 17 bases between the two germline ends. This CDR3 spans 17 amino acids. The CDR3 coding sequence is TGTGCCAGCAGTGGCCAGGGACACCATCTTTCTGGAAACACCATATATTTT. Translating gives CASSGQGHHLSGNTIYF.

The V gene is TRBV12-3 or TRBV12-4, the J gene TRBJ2-1; possibly TRBD2 for D (7 bases). Trimming shortened V by 6 bases and J by 4 bases, and 13 bases separated the two germline ends. The CDR3 contains 14 residues. For the CDR3, the DNA is TGTGCCAGCAGACGGGGGGCCTGGTACAATGAGCAGTTCTTC. It translates to CASRRGAWYNEQFF.

By share of the sample, this clonotype is medium-sized. A read error may account for a junction end that differs from germline. The rearrangement links TRBV5-1 to TRBJ2-2, with 8 bases that match TRBD2. CDR1 SGHRS and CDR2 YFSETQ come from the germline V gene. The CDR3 covers 17 residues. CDR3 sequence: CASSFNSGGRQTGELFF. DNA for the CDR3: TGTGCCAGCAGCTTTAACAGCGGCGGGAGGCAGACCGGGGAGCTGTTTTTT.

This clonotype showed up many times. The genes are TRBV6-5 and TRBJ2-1; 9 bases map to TRBD1. The CDR3 consists of 15 residues. Germline values: CDR1 MNHEY, CDR2 SVGAGI. The V and J ends lost 0 bases and 6 bases, in that order; junction bases with no gene match: 3. CDR3 coding DNA: TGTGCCAGCAGTTACTCGGGACAGGGAGGCAATGAGCAGTTCTTC. As protein: CASSYSGQGGNEQFF.

This clonotype was seen only a few times. V usage is TRBV6-2 or TRBV6-3 and J usage is TRBJ2-1; TRBD1 matches at 7 bases. J gave up 4 bases and V 10 bases, and 7 bases lay outside the gene matches. This CDR3 contains 13 residues. The germline V gene encodes CDR1 MNHEY and CDR2 SVGEGT. The CDR3 here is CATRQGFYNEQFF. CDR3 DNA sequence: TGTGCCACCCGACAGGGATTTTACAATGAGCAGTTCTTC.

In this sample, this clonotype turned up many times. The V and J genes are TRBV19 and TRBJ2-1, with TRBD1 as a possible D gene (5 bases). Trimming shortened V by 3 bases and J by 0 bases, and 9 bases separated the two germline ends. Germline CDR1 is LNHDA and CDR2 is SQIVND (reference sequence). There are 15 residues in the CDR3. CDR3 amino acids: CASSIHRSSYNEQFF. The CDR3 DNA reads TGTGCCAGTAGTATTCACAGGAGCTCCTACAATGAGCAGTTCTTC.

This clonotype was observed at least ten times. The chain has TRBV30 and TRBJ1-2, with 8 positions matching TRBD1. Trimming at V came to 2 bases and at J to 2 bases, leaving 10 bases not matched to a gene. In germline, CDR1 is GTSNPN, CDR2 SVGIG (reference sequence). The CDR3 loop spans 16 amino acids. The CDR3 DNA follows: TGTGCCTGGAGTCGTAGTACAGGGGGTCCCAACTATGGCTACACCTTC. As protein: CAWSRSTGGPNYGYTF.

This chain connects TRBV11-3 to TRBJ2-2, with D possibly matching TRBD1 (5 bases). V was clipped by 6 bases and J by 17 bases, with 19 bases between them. CDR1 and CDR2 (germline): SGHNT, YENEEA. The CDR3 loop spans 12 amino acids. The CDR3 nucleotides are TGTGCCAGCAGTTCTGACAGAGTTAGCTGTTTTTTT. Encoded protein: CASSSDRVSCFF.

Ten or more counts support this clonotype. V usage is TRBV7-3 and J usage is TRBJ2-1; TRBD2 matches 12 bases. Germline CDR1 SGHTA, CDR2 FQGTGA. Unmatched junction bases numbered 4, after V lost 6 bases and J lost 7 bases. The CDR3 spans 14 residues. The CDR3 region is CASSELAGGNEQFF. The CDR3 nucleotides are TGTGCCAGCAGTGAACTAGCGGGGGGTAATGAGCAGTTCTTC.

There are many counts of this clonotype. CDR3 sequence reads: CASSKDGSPRFF. In nucleotides, the CDR3 is TGTGCCAGCAGTAAAGACGGGAGCCCGAGGTTCTTC. The rearrangement links TRBV11-2 to TRBJ2-1; D might be TRBD2 (6 bases). The V and J ends lost 6 bases and 15 bases respectively, with 18 bases between them. The CDR3 has 12 amino acids. Germline CDR1 and CDR2: SGHAT and FQNNGV.

This rearrangement joins TRBV28 to TRBJ1-6; 11 bases align to TRBD1. The CDR3 extends over 16 amino acids. Germline values: CDR1 MDHEN, CDR2 SYDVKM. The junction had 9 bases not matched to a gene; V was cut back by 6 bases and J by 8 bases. CDR3 in amino acids: CASSKDRGRFDSPLHF. CDR3 coding DNA: TGTGCCAGCAGCAAGGACAGGGGGCGATTTGATTCACCCCTCCACTTT.

The rearrangement links TRBV5-4 to TRBJ2-3; TRBD2 is a possible D gene (7 bases). The V gene's germline CDR1 is SGHNT and CDR2 YYREEE (reference sequence). This CDR3 has 17 residues. The V end lost 4 bases, the J end lost 2 bases, and 20 bases lay between the germline ends. CDR3 DNA sequence: TGTGCCAGCAGCGCGGGGGCCCGGCCCGGCACCACAGATACGCAGTATTTT. This translates into CASSAGARPGTTDTQYF.

This clonotype was seen many times. The chain uses TRBV30 and TRBJ2-2; the D gene is possibly TRBD1 (5 bases). This CDR3 is built from 14 residues. The V gene's germline CDR1 is GTSNPN and CDR2 SVGIG (reference sequence). Trimming pared 4 bases from V and 1 base from J, leaving 10 bases between. The CDR3: CAWIRQLNTGELFF. The DNA of the CDR3 is TGTGCCTGGATCCGACAGCTGAACACCGGGGAGCTGTTTTTT. Using reference TRBV30 and TRBJ2-2 for the parts outside the CDR3, the full variable domain is SQTIHQWPATLVQPVGSPLSLECTVEGTSNPNLYWYRQAAGRGLQLLFYSVGIGQISSEVPQNLSASRPQDRQFILSSKKLLLSDSGFYLCAWIRQLNTGELFFGEGSRLTVL.

The V call is TRBV2, the J call TRBJ1-5; D not resolved. CDR1 and CDR2 from the germline V gene are SNHLY and FYNNEI. The CDR3 is made up of 17 amino acids. The V and J ends lost 3 bases and 3 bases respectively, with 18 bases between them. Here the CDR3 reads CASSDSPGSPDNQPQHF. The CDR3 DNA is TGTGCCAGCAGTGATTCACCGGGCTCCCCTGACAATCAGCCCCAGCATTTT. Based on the CDR3 plus reference TRBV2 and TRBJ1-5, the full variable domain is EPEVTQTPSHQVTQMGQEVILRCVPISNHLYFYWYRQILGQKVEFLVSFYNNEISEKSEIFDDQFSVERPDGSNFTLKIRSTKLEDSAMYFCASSDSPGSPDNQPQHFGDGTRLSIL.

The CDR3 loop is CASSLRDRAYEQYF. As DNA, the CDR3 is TGTGCCAGCAGTCTCCGGGACAGGGCCTACGAGCAGTACTTC. The V call is TRBV6-5, the J call TRBJ2-7; 9 nucleotides line up with TRBD1. Germline CDR1 MNHEY, CDR2 SVGAGI. Trimming removed 5 bases from V and 2 bases from J; junction bases left unmatched: 4. The length of the CDR3 is 14 residues.

This clonotype appeared many times. One end of the junction fails to match germline, which may point to a read error. The chain is built from TRBV7-9 and TRBJ2-5; D is uncertain. CDR3 length: 11 residues. Germline CDR1 is SEHNR and CDR2 is FQNEAQ (reference sequence). CDR3 nucleotides: TGTGCCAGCAGCAACCAGGAGACCCAGTACTTC. Protein: CASSNQETQYF. Looking up the rest from reference TRBV7-9 and TRBJ2-5 gives the full variable domain: DTGVSQNPRHKITKRGQNVTFRCDPISEHNRLYWYRQTLGQGPEFLTYFQNEAQLEKSRLLSDRFSAERPKGSFSTLEIQRTEQGDSAMYLCASSNQETQYFGPGTRLLVL.

The genes are TRBV5-1 and TRBJ2-1, with 7 nucleotides matching TRBD2. The junction had 4 bases not matched to a gene; V was cut back by 4 bases and J by 0 bases. Germline V lookup: CDR1 SGHRS, CDR2 YFSETQ. The CDR3 consists of 15 residues. DNA of the CDR3: TGCGCCAGCAGCCTAGCGGATAGCTCCTACAATGAGCAGTTCTTC. It yields the protein CASSLADSSYNEQFF.

This clonotype was recorded at least ten times. J is TRBJ2-7 and V is TRBV11-2; a weak D match, TRBD2 (7 bases). The length of the CDR3 is 15 residues. Trimming took 0 bases from V and 2 from J, leaving 11 bases between them. Looked up from germline, CDR1 is SGHAT and CDR2 is FQNNGV. CDR3 DNA sequence: TGTGCCAGCAGCTTAGATCGGGGGGCCCCCTACGAGCAGTACTTC. This codes for CASSLDRGAPYEQYF.

The V and J genes are TRBV3-1 and TRBJ2-3, with 15 bases aligning to TRBD2. CDR3 length equals 18 residues. The V gene's germline CDR1 is LGHDT and CDR2 YNNKEL (reference sequence). V gave up 0 bases and J gave up 2 bases; unmatched junction bases: 3. For the CDR3, the DNA is TGTGCCAGCAGCCAAGATGGGACTAGCGGGGGGCTCACAGATACGCAGTATTTT. Its protein is CASSQDGTSGGLTDTQYF.

This clonotype was observed at least ten times. The chain is built from TRBV20-1 and TRBJ1-2; TRBD1 matches at 9 bases. CDR1 is DFQATT and CDR2 is SNEGSKA in the germline V gene (reference sequence). V gave up 4 bases and J gave up 5 bases; unmatched junction bases: 11. The CDR3 covers 15 residues. The DNA of the CDR3 is TGCAGTGCTATGGTACAGGGGGCATCTGCTTATGGCTACACCTTC. The encoded protein is CSAMVQGASAYGYTF.

To note about this clonotype: Just one base apart from a much larger clone, this may be a read error. The chain recombines TRBV7-2 with TRBJ2-3; D unresolved. Germline V CDR1 and CDR2: SGHTA, FQGNSA. The CDR3 spans 14 residues. CDR3 protein: CAGSQRRSTDTQYF. The CDR3 DNA follows: TGTGCCGGCAGCCAGCGAAGAAGCACAGATACGCAGTATTTT.

At least ten counts were recorded for this clonotype. The chain recombines TRBV9 with TRBJ2-5, with D possibly TRBD2 on 6 matching bases. Germline lookup yields CDR1 SGDLS and CDR2 YYNGEE. The ends were cut back, 7 bases at V and 3 bases at J, with 10 bases in the middle. The CDR3 is 12 residues long. The CDR3 DNA sequence: TGTGCCAGCGGGTCGGGGGAAGAGACCCAGTACTTC. Amino acid sequence: CASGSGEETQYF.

This clonotype has at least ten counts. This chain links TRBV19 with TRBJ1-5; D unresolved. This CDR3 region has 12 residues. The germline V gene has CDR1 LNHDA and CDR2 SQIVND (reference sequence). V dropped 8 bases and J dropped 0 bases, with 5 bases sitting between them. The CDR3: CASRYSNQPQHF. The CDR3 bases are TGTGCCAGTCGGTATAGCAATCAGCCCCAGCATTTT.

As to this clonotype: A far bigger clonotype differs at one base, so this is likely a read error. The J gene is TRBJ2-1, the V gene TRBV5-6; D remains unclear. This CDR3 is 14 amino acids long. Per the germline V gene, CDR1 is SGHDT and CDR2 is YYEEEE. V dropped 3 bases and J dropped 10 bases, with 17 bases sitting between them. The CDR3 coding sequence is TGTGCCAGCAGCTCCCAACAGACATCCTACGAGCAGTTCTTC. It specifies CASSSQQTSYEQFF.

The chain combines TRBV2 with TRBJ2-7; possible D gene TRBD1, 5 bases. Germline V gene lookup returns CDR1 SNHLY and CDR2 FYNNEI. The CDR3 loop spans 14 amino acids. The ends were cut back, 6 bases at V and 3 bases at J, with 15 bases in the middle. The CDR3 DNA follows: TGTGCCAGCAGCTGGACATATCTTCTCTACGAGCAGTACTTC. It encodes CASSWTYLLYEQYF.

The chain is built from TRBV15 and TRBJ2-3, with 9 bases lining up with TRBD1. This CDR3 region has 16 residues. J gave up 3 bases and V 0 bases, and 4 bases lay outside the gene matches. Germline assignment: CDR1 LNHNV and CDR2 YYDKDF (reference sequence). The CDR3 DNA follows: TGTGCCACCAGCAGAGATAGGACAGGGGAGACAGATACGCAGTATTTT. The encoded protein is CATSRDRTGETDTQYF.

The chain recombines TRBV12-3 or TRBV12-4 with TRBJ2-3, with D perhaps TRBD2 (6 bases). V gave up 3 bases and J gave up 5 bases, with 18 bases separating them. The CDR3 runs 16 residues. CDR3 loop: CASSFYGSRLIDTQYF. The CDR3 DNA follows: TGTGCCAGCAGTTTTTACGGGAGTCGACTGATAGATACGCAGTATTTT.